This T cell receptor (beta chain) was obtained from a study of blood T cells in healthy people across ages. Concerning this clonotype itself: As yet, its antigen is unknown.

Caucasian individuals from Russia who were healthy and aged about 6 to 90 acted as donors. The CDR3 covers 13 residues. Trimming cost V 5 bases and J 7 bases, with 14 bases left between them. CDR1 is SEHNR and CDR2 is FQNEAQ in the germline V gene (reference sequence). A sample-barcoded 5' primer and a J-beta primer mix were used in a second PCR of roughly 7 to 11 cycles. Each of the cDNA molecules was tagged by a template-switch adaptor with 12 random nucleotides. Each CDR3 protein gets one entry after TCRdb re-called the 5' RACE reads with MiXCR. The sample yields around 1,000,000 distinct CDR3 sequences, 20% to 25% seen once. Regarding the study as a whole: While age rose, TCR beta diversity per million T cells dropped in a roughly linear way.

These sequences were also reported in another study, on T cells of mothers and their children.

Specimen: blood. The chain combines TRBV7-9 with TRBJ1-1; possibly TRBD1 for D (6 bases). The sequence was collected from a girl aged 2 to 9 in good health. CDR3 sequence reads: CASSPTGSIEAFF. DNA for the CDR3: TGTGCCAGCAGCCCTACAGGGTCCATTGAAGCTTTCTTT.